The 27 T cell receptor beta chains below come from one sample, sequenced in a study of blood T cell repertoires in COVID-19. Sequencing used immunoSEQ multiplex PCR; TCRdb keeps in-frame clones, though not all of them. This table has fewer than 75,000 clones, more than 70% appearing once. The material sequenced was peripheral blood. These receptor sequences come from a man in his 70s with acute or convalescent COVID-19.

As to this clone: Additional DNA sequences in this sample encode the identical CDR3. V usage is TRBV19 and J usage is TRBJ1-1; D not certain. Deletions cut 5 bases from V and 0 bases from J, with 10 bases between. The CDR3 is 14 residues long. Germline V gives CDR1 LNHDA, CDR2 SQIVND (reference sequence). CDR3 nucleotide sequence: TGTGCCAGTAGTGTCCGGGGATTGAACACTGAAGCTTTCTTT. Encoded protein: CASSVRGLNTEAFF.

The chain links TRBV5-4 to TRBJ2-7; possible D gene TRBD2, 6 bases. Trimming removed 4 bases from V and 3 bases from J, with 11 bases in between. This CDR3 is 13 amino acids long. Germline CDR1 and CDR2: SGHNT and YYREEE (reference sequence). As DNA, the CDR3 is TGTGCCAGCAGCCCTCGGGGGTTCTACGAGCAGTACTTC. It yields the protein CASSPRGFYEQYF.

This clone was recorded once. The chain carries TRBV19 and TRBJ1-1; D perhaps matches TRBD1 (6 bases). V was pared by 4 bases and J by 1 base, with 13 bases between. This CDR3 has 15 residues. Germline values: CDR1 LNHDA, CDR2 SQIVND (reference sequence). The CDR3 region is CASSTDRLRNTEAFF. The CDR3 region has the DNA TGTGCCAGTAGTACTGACAGGTTGAGGAACACTGAAGCTTTCTTT. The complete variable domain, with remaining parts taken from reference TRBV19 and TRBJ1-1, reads DGGITQSPKYLFRKEGQNVTLSCEQNLNHDAMYWYRQDPGQGLRLIYYSQIVNDFQKGDIAEGYSVSREKKESFPLTVTSAQKNPTAFYLCASSTDRLRNTEAFFGQGTRLTVV.

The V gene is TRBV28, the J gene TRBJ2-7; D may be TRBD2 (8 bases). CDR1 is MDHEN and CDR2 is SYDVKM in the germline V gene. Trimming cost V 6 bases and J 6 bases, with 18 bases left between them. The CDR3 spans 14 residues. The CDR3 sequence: CASRIREGAGEQYF. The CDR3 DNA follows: TGTGCCAGCAGAATTCGGGAGGGGGCGGGCGAGCAGTACTTC. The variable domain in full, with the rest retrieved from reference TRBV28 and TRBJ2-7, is DVKVTQSSRYLVKRTGEKVFLECVQDMDHENMFWYRQDPGLGLRLIYFSYDVKMKEKGDIPEGYSVSREKKERFSLILESASTNQTSMYLCASRIREGAGEQYFGPGTRLTVT.

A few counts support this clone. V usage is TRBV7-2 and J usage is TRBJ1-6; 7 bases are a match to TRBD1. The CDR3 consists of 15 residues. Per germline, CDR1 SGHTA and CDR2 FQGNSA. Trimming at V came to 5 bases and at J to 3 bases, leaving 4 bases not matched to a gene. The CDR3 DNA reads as TGTGCCAGCAGCCCTACAGGGGTCTATAATTCACCCCTCCACTTT. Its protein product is CASSPTGVYNSPLHF.

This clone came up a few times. The CDR3 DNA reads TGTGCCAGCTCACGTACAACCGATCAGCCCCAGCATTTT. The encoded protein is CASSRTTDQPQHF. The chain employs TRBV18 and TRBJ1-5; D gene ambiguous. Germline CDR1 is KGHSH and CDR2 is LQKENI. V was cut by 4 bases and J by 5 bases, with 9 bases left in between. The CDR3 totals 13 residues.

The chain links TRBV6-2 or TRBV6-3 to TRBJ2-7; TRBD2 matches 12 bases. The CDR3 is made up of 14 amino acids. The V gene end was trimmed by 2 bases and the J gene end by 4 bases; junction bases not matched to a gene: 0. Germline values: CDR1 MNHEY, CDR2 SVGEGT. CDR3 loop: CASSYGTSGYEQYF. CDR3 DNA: TGTGCCAGCAGTTACGGGACTAGCGGGTACGAGCAGTACTTC.

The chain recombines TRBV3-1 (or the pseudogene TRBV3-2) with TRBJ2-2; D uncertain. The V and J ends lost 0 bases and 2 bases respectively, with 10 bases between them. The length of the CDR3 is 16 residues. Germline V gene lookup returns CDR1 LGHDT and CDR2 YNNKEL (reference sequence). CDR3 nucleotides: TGTGCCAGCAGCCAAGACGCTAGTTTTAACACCGGGGAGCTGTTTTTT. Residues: CASSQDASFNTGELFF.

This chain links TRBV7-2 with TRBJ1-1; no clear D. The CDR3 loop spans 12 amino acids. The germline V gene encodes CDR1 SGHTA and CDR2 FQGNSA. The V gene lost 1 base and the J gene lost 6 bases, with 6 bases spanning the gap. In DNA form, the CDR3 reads TGTGCCAGCAGCTTAGGTAGTCCTGAAGCTTTCTTT. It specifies CASSLGSPEAFF.

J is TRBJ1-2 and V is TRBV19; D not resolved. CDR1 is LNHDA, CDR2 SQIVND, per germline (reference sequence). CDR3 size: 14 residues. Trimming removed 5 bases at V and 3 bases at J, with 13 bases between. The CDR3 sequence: CASSPRRGYYGYTF. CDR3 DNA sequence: TGTGCCAGTAGTCCCCGGCGGGGATACTATGGCTACACCTTC.

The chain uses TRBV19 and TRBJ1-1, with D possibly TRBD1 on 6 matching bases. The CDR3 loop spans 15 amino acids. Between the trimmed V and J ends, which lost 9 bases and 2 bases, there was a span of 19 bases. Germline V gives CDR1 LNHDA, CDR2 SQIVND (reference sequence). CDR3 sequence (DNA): TGTGCCAGCTTCCCCGGGACAATATTTAACACTGAAGCTTTCTTT. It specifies CASFPGTIFNTEAFF.

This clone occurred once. DNA of the CDR3: TGCGCCAGCACAATTGAAAAACTGTTTTTT. Translating gives CASTIEKLFF. The rearrangement joins TRBV5-1 to TRBJ1-4; D call uncertain. Per germline, CDR1 SGHRS and CDR2 YFSETQ. CDR3 length: 10 residues. V gave up 6 bases and J gave up 7 bases, with 4 bases separating them. The whole variable domain, remainder taken from reference TRBV5-1 and TRBJ1-4, is KAGVTQTPRYLIKTRGQQVTLSCSPISGHRSVSWYQQTPGQGLQFLFEYFSETQRNKGNFPGRFSGRQFSNSRSEMNVSTLELGDSALYLCASTIEKLFFGSGTQLSVL.

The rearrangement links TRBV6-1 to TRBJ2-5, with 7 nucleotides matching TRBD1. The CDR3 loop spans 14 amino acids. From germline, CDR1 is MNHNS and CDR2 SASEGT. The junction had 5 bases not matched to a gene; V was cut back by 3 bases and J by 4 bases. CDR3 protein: CASSELGGLETQYF. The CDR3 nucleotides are TGTGCCAGCAGTGAGCTAGGGGGCTTAGAGACCCAGTACTTC.

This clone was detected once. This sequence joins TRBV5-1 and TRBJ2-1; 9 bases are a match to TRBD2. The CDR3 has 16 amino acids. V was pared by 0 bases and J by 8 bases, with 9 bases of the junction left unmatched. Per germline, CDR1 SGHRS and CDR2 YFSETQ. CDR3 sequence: CASSLDGRGGRHEQFF. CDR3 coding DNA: TGCGCCAGCAGCTTGGATGGGCGGGGGGGACGGCATGAGCAGTTCTTC.

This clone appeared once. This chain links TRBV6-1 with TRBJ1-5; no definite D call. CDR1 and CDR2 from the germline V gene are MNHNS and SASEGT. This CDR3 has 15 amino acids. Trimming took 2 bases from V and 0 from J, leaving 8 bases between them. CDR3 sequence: CASSEQDYSNQPQHF. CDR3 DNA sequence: TGTGCCAGCAGTGAACAGGACTATAGCAATCAGCCCCAGCATTTT.

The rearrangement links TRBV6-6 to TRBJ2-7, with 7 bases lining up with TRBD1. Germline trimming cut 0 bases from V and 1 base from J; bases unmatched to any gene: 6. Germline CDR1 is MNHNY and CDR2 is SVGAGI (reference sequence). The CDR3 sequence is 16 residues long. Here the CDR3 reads CASSYSMRQGSYEQYF. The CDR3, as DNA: TGTGCCAGCAGTTACTCGATGAGACAGGGATCCTACGAGCAGTACTTC.

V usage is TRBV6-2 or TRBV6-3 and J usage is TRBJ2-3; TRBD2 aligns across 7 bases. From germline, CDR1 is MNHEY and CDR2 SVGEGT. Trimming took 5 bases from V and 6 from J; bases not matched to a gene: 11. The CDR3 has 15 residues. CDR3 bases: TGTGCCAGCAGTCCGCCCGGACTAGTCCAGGATACGCAGTATTTT. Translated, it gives CASSPPGLVQDTQYF.

This CDR3 reads CASSLTGGYTF. Here the CDR3 DNA reads TGCGCCAGCAGCTTGACCGGGGGCTACACCTTC. The V and J genes are TRBV5-1 and TRBJ1-2; D uncertain. The germline V gene encodes CDR1 SGHRS and CDR2 YFSETQ. Trimming took 1 base from V and 8 from J, leaving 6 bases between them. CDR3 length: 11 amino acids.

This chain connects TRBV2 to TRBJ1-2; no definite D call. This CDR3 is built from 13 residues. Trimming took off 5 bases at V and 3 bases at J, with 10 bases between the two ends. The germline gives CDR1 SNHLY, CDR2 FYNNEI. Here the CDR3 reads CASSLRGHYGYTF. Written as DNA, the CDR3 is TGTGCCAGCAGTCTACGGGGTCACTATGGCTACACCTTC. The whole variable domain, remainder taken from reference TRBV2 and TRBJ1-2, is EPEVTQTPSHQVTQMGQEVILRCVPISNHLYFYWYRQILGQKVEFLVSFYNNEISEKSEIFDDQFSVERPDGSNFTLKIRSTKLEDSAMYFCASSLRGHYGYTFGSGTRLTVV.

The CDR3 loop is CSVPGTMEGYTF. DNA of the CDR3: TGCAGCGTTCCTGGGACTATGGAGGGCTACACCTTC. The rearrangement uses TRBV29-1 and TRBJ1-2, with TRBD1 as a possible D gene (5 bases). CDR1 SQVTM and CDR2 ANQGSEA come from the germline V gene. V was cut by 5 bases and J by 8 bases, with 15 bases left in between. The CDR3 has 12 residues.

For the CDR3, the DNA is TGCGCCAGCAGCTTCGACAGCACCGGGGAGCTGTTTTTT. Amino acid sequence: CASSFDSTGELFF. V and J are TRBV5-1 and TRBJ2-2; the D gene is possibly TRBD1 (5 bases). This CDR3 is 13 amino acids long. Trimming removed 2 bases from V and 4 bases from J, with 6 bases in between. Germline-derived CDR1 and CDR2 are SGHRS and YFSETQ.

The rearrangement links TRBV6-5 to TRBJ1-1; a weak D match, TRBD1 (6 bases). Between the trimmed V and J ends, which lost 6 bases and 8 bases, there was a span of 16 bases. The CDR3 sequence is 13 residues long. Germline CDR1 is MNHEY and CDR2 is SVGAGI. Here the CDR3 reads CASRKQGKQEAFF. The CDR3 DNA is TGTGCCAGCAGAAAACAGGGTAAGCAGGAAGCTTTCTTT.

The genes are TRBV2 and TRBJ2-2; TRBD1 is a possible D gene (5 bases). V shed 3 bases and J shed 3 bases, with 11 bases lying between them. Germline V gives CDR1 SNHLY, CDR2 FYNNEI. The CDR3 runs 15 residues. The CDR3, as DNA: TGTGCCAGCAGTGAGGATGGCAGGGACACCGGGGAGCTGTTTTTT. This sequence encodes CASSEDGRDTGELFF.

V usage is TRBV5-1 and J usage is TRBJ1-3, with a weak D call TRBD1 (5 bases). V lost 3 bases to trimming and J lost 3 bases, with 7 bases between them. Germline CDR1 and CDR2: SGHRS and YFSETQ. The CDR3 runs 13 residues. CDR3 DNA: TGCGCCAGCAGCTACGACAGTGGAAACACCATATATTTT. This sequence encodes CASSYDSGNTIYF.

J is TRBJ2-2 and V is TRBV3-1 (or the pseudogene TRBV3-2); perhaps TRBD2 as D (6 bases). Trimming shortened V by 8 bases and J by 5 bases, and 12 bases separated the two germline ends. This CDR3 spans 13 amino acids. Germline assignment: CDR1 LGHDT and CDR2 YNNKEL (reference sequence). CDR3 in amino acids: CASREYQTGELFF. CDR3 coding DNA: TGTGCCAGCCGGGAGTATCAAACCGGGGAGCTGTTTTTT.

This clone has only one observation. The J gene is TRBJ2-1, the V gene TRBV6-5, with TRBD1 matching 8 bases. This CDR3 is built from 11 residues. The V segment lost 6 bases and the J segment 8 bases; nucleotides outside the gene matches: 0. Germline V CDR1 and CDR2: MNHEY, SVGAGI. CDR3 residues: CASRQGDEQFF. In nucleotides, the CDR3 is TGTGCCAGCAGACAGGGGGATGAGCAGTTCTTC.

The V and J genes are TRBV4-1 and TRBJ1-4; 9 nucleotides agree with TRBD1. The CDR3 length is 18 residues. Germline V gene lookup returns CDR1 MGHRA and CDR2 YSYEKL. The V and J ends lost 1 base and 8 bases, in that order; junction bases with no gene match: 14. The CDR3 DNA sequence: TGCGCCAGCAGCCAAGTTATCTCCCGGGACAGGGACCTCGAAAAACTGTTTTTT. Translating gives CASSQVISRDRDLEKLFF.